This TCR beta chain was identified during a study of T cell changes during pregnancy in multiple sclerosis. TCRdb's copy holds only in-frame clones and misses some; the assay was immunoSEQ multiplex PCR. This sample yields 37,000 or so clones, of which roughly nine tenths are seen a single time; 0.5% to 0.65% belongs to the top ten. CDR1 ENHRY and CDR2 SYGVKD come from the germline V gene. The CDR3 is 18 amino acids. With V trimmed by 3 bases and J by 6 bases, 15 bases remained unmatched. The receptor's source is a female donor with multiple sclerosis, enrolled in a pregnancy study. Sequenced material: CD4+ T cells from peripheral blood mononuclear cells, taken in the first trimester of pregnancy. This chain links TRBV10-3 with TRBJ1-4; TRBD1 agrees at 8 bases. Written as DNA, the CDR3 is TGTGCCATCAGTGAAATAAGGGATGTAGGACAGGGAGATGAAAAACTGTTTTTT. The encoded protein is CAISEIRDVGQGDEKLFF.